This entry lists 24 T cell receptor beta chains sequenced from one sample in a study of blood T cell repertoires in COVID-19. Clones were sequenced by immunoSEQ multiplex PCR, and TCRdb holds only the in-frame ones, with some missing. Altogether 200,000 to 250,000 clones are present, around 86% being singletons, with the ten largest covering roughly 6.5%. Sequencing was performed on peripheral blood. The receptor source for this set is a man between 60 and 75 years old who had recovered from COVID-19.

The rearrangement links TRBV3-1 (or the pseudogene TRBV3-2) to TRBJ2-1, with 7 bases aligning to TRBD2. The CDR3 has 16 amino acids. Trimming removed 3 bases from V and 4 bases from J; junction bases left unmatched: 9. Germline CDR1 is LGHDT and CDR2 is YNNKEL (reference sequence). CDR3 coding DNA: TGTGCCAGCAGCCAGGATCTCGGAGCGGGGTACAATGAGCAGTTCTTC. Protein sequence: CASSQDLGAGYNEQFF.

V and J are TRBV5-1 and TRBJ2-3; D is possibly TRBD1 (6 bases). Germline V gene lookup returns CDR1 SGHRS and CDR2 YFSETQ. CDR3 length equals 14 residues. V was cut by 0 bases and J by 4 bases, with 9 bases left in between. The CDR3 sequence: CASSLGPGADTQYF. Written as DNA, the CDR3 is TGCGCCAGCAGCTTGGGGCCAGGGGCAGATACGCAGTATTTT.

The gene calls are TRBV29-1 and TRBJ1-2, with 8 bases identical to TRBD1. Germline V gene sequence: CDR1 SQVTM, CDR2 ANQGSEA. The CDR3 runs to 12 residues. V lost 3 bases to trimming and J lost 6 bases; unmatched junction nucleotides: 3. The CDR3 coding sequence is TGCAGCGTTGAGACAGGGGTTAATGGCTACACCTTC. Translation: CSVETGVNGYTF.

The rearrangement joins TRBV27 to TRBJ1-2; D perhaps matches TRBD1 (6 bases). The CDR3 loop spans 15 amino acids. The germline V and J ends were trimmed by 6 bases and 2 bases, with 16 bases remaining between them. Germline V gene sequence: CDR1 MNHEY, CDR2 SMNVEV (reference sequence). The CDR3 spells CASSPTPQGNYGYTF. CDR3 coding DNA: TGTGCCAGCAGCCCTACACCGCAGGGGAACTATGGCTACACCTTC.

CDR3 coding DNA: TGCGCCAGCAGCTTGGGGTTGACAGGGGCTAACTACGAGCAGTACTTC. It yields the protein CASSLGLTGANYEQYF. The V and J genes are TRBV5-1 and TRBJ2-7; 8 nucleotides match TRBD1. Germline CDR1 and CDR2: SGHRS and YFSETQ. The CDR3 spans 16 residues. With 0 bases clipped from V and 3 bases from J, the junction kept 8 bases outside the gene matches. The full variable domain, its missing parts supplied by reference TRBV5-1 and TRBJ2-7, is KAGVTQTPRYLIKTRGQQVTLSCSPISGHRSVSWYQQTPGQGLQFLFEYFSETQRNKGNFPGRFSGRQFSNSRSEMNVSTLELGDSALYLCASSLGLTGANYEQYFGPGTRLTVT.

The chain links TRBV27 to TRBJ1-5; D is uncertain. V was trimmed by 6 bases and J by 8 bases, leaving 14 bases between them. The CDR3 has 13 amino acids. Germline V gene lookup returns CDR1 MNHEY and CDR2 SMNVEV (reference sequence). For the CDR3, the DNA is TGTGCCAGCAGCCACGACAACGCCAAGCCCCAGCATTTT. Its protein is CASSHDNAKPQHF.

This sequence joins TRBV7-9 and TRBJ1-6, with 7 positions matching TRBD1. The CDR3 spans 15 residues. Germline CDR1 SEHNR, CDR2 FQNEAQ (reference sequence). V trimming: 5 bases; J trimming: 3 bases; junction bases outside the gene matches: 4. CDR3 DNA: TGTGCCAGCAGCCCCGGGGACAGCTATAATTCACCCCTCCACTTT. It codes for CASSPGDSYNSPLHF.

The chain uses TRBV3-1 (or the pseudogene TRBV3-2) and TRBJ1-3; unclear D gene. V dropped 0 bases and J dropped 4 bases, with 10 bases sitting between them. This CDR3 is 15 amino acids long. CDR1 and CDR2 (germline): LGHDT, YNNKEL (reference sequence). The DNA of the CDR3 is TGTGCCAGCAGCCAAGACGTGACTCCCGGAAACACCATATATTTT. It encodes CASSQDVTPGNTIYF.

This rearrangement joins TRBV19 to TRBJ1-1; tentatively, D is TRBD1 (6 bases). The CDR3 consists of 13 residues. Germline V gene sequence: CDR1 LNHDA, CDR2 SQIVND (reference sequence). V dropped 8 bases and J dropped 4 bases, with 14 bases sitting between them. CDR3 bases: TGTGCCAGTCGGTACAGGGTTGGCACTGAAGCTTTCTTT. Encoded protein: CASRYRVGTEAFF.

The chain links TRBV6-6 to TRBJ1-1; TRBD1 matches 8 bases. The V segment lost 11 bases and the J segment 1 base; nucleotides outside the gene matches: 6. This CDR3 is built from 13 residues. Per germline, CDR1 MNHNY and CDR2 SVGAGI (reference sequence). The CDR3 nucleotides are TGTGCCGGCGACAGGGGCCCGAACACTGAAGCTTTCTTT. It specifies CAGDRGPNTEAFF.

The CDR3 spells CATASGTGVSTDTQYF. Written as DNA, the CDR3 is TGTGCCACCGCCTCCGGGACAGGGGTTTCCACAGATACGCAGTATTTT. This chain connects TRBV10-3 to TRBJ2-3; 10 nucleotides match TRBD1. There are 16 residues in the CDR3. CDR1 and CDR2 (germline): ENHRY, SYGVKD. The J segment lost 2 bases and the V segment lost 10 bases, leaving 12 bases of the junction unmatched.

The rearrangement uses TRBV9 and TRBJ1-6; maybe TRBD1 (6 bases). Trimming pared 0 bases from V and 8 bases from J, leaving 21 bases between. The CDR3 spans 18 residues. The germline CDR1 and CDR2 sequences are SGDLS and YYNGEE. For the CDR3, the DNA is TGTGCCAGCAGCGTAGCGGAAGGGACACAGGCCAACCATTCACCCCTCCACTTT. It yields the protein CASSVAEGTQANHSPLHF.

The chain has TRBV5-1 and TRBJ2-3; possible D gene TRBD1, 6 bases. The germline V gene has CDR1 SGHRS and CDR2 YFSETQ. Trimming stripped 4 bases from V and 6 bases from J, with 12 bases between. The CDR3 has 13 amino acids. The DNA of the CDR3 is TGCGCCAGCAGCGAAGGACAGTTGGATACGCAGTATTTT. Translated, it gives CASSEGQLDTQYF. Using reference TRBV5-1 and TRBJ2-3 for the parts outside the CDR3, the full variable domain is KAGVTQTPRYLIKTRGQQVTLSCSPISGHRSVSWYQQTPGQGLQFLFEYFSETQRNKGNFPGRFSGRQFSNSRSEMNVSTLELGDSALYLCASSEGQLDTQYFGPGTRLTVL.

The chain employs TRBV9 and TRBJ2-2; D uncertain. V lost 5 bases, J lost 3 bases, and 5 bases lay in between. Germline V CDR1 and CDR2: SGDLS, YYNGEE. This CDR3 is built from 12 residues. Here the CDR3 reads CASRRDTGELFF. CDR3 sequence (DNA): TGTGCCAGCAGGAGAGACACCGGGGAGCTGTTTTTT.

The CDR3 spells CASSQLDGGDSNQPQHF. The CDR3 DNA is TGTGCCAGCAGCCAACTCGACGGAGGAGATAGCAATCAGCCCCAGCATTTT. The rearrangement joins TRBV4-2 to TRBJ1-5; D is uncertain. Germline loops: CDR1 LGHNA, CDR2 YNFKEQ. The ends were cut back, 2 bases at V and 0 bases at J, with 14 bases in the middle. CDR3 length: 17 residues.

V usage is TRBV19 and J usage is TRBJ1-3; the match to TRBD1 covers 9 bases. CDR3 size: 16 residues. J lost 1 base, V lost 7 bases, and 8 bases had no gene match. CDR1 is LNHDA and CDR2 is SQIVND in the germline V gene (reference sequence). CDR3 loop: CASTPTGGSSGNTIYF. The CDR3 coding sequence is TGTGCCAGTACTCCTACAGGGGGCTCTTCTGGAAACACCATATATTTT.

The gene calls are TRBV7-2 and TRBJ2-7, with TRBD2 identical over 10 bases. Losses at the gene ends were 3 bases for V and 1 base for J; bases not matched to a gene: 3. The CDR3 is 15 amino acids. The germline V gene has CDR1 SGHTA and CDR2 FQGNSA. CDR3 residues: CASSLLGLASYEQYF. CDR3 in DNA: TGTGCCAGCAGCTTGTTGGGACTAGCGTCCTACGAGCAGTACTTC.

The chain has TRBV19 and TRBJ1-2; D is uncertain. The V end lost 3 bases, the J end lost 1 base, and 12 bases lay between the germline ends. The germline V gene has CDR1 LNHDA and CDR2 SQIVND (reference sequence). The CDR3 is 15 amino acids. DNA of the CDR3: TGTGCCAGTAGTATTTCTGGGCCCGGTAACTATGGCTACACCTTC. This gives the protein CASSISGPGNYGYTF.

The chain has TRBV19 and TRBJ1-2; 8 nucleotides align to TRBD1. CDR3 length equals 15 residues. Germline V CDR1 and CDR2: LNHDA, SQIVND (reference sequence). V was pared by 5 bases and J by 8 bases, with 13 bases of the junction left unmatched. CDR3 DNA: TGTGCCAGTAGTGTCCCCGGACAGGGTATCGGGGGCTACACCTTC. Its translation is CASSVPGQGIGGYTF.

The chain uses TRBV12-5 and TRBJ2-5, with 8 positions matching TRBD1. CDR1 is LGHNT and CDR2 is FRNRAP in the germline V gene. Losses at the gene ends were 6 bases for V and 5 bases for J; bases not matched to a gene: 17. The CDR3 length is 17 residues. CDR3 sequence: CASGLDDRGRQSETQYF. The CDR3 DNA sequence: TGTGCTAGTGGCCTAGACGACAGGGGAAGGCAGTCGGAGACCCAGTACTTC.

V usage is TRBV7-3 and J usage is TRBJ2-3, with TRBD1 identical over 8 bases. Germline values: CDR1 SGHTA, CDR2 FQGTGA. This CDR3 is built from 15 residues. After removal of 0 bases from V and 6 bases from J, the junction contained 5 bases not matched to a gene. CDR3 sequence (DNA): TGTGCCAGCAGCTTAACCGGACAGGGCTGGGATACGCAGTATTTT. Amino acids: CASSLTGQGWDTQYF.

Written as DNA, the CDR3 is TGTGCCAGCAGCTTGAGGCAGGGGACCTACGAGCAGTACTTC. It is translated as CASSLRQGTYEQYF. The chain is built from TRBV5-4 and TRBJ2-7, with D tentatively TRBD1 (6 bases). Deletions cut 1 base from V and 2 bases from J, with 10 bases between. CDR1 and CDR2 from the germline V gene are SGHNT and YYREEE (reference sequence). CDR3 size: 14 residues.

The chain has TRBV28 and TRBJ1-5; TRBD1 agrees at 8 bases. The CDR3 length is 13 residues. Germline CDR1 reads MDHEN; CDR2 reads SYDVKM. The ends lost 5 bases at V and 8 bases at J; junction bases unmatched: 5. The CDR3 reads CASSRTGKEPQHF. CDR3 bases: TGTGCCAGCAGTAGGACAGGGAAGGAGCCCCAGCATTTT. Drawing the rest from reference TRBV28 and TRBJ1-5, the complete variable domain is DVKVTQSSRYLVKRTGEKVFLECVQDMDHENMFWYRQDPGLGLRLIYFSYDVKMKEKGDIPEGYSVSREKKERFSLILESASTNQTSMYLCASSRTGKEPQHFGDGTRLSIL.

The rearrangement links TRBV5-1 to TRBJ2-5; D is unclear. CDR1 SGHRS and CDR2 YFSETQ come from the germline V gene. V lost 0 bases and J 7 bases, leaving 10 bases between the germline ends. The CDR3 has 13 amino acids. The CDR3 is CASSLDGPGTQYF. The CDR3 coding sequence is TGCGCCAGCAGCTTGGATGGTCCGGGGACCCAGTACTTC.